A single sample gave rise to the 14 T cell receptor beta chains below, sequenced in a study of blood T cells in healthy people across ages. Primers used in a second PCR of about 6 to 11 cycles were a sample-barcoded 5' primer and a J-beta primer mix. Each CDR3 protein is one row after TCRdb ran MiXCR on the 5' RACE reads. The sample shows some 1.5 million distinct CDR3 sequences, approximately 28% of them seen only once. Sequencing used blood. The receptors stem from a woman aged 30 to 39 in good health.

The table lists this clonotype with many counts. The genes are TRBV27 and TRBJ2-7, with TRBD2 identical over 8 bases. In germline, CDR1 is MNHEY, CDR2 SMNVEV (reference sequence). The CDR3 loop spans 15 amino acids. Losses at the gene ends were 6 bases for V and 4 bases for J; bases not matched to a gene: 11. The CDR3 DNA reads as TGTGCCAGCAGCCAAAGGCGGGGGGAGAGTTACGAGCAGTACTTC. It is translated as CASSQRRGESYEQYF.

Turning to this clonotype: One end of the junction fails to match germline, which may point to a read error. The chain combines TRBV12-3 or TRBV12-4 with TRBJ2-3, with TRBD2 matching 14 bases. This CDR3 region has 17 residues. CDR3 sequence: CASSGTSGSYNTDAQYF. The DNA for the CDR3 is TGTGCCAGCAGTGGGACTAGCGGGAGCTACAACACAGATGCGCAGTATTTT.

The chain links TRBV18 to TRBJ2-7; 7 bases map to TRBD2. The CDR3 is 15 residues long. CDR1 is KGHSH and CDR2 is LQKENI in the germline V gene. V was clipped by 0 bases and J by 5 bases; unmatched bases: 7. Written as DNA, the CDR3 is TGTGCCAGCTCACCACCGCCTGGCGGGAGCCACGAGCAGTACTTC. Translation: CASSPPPGGSHEQYF.

V and J are TRBV12-5 and TRBJ1-5; 8 bases agree with TRBD1. Losses at the gene ends were 6 bases for V and 7 bases for J; bases not matched to a gene: 5. Germline V gene data show CDR1 as LGHNT and CDR2 as FRNRAP. This CDR3 has 13 amino acids. Here the CDR3 reads CASGPNRGQPQHF. CDR3 nucleotides: TGTGCTAGTGGACCAAACAGGGGGCAGCCCCAGCATTTT.

CDR3 amino acids: CASSSWGGAGNSPLHF. The CDR3 DNA sequence: TGTGCCAGCAGTTCCTGGGGGGGGGCCGGTAATTCACCCCTCCACTTT. The genes are TRBV27 and TRBJ1-6, with D maybe TRBD1 (6 bases). V was cut by 4 bases and J by 6 bases, with 16 bases left in between. CDR1 is MNHEY, CDR2 SMNVEV, per germline (reference sequence). The CDR3 length is 16 residues.

The V and J genes are TRBV20-1 and TRBJ2-7; maybe TRBD1 (6 bases). Per the germline V gene, CDR1 is DFQATT and CDR2 is SNEGSKA (reference sequence). V was trimmed by 2 bases and J by 4 bases, leaving 18 bases between them. The CDR3 contains 15 residues. CDR3 residues: CSARRRTAGLYEQYF. CDR3 nucleotides: TGCAGTGCTAGAAGGAGGACAGCCGGCCTTTACGAGCAGTACTTC.

CDR3 residues: CAWSVGTIDQPQHF. The CDR3 DNA is TGTGCCTGGAGTGTAGGGACAATTGATCAGCCCCAGCATTTT. The rearrangement joins TRBV30 to TRBJ1-5; tentatively, D is TRBD1 (6 bases). The V and J ends lost 0 bases and 5 bases respectively, with 11 bases between them. Per germline, CDR1 GTSNPN and CDR2 SVGIG (reference sequence). This CDR3 contains 14 residues.

The gene calls are TRBV5-1 and TRBJ2-1; D unclear. Matching the DNA end better, TRBJ2-7 makes the J call doubtful. This CDR3 spans 15 amino acids. From germline, CDR1 is SGHRS and CDR2 YFSETQ. This CDR3 reads CASSSTQSSYNEQYF. Written as DNA, the CDR3 is TGCGCCAGCAGCTCTACTCAGAGCTCCTACAATGAGCAGTACTTC.

The chain combines TRBV29-1 with TRBJ2-3, with 8 bases that match TRBD1. Trimming at V came to 5 bases and at J to 6 bases, leaving 10 bases not matched to a gene. This CDR3 spans 14 amino acids. Germline V gene data show CDR1 as SQVTM and CDR2 as ANQGSEA. The CDR3 sequence is CSVSGTGDRDTQYF. As DNA, the CDR3 is TGCAGCGTTAGTGGGACAGGAGACCGTGATACGCAGTATTTT.

The chain couples TRBV20-1 to TRBJ1-3; D ambiguous. The CDR3 contains 13 residues. V was pared by 6 bases and J by 0 bases, with 9 bases between. CDR1 and CDR2 from the germline V gene are DFQATT and SNEGSKA (reference sequence). Here the CDR3 reads CSALADSGNTIYF. The CDR3 nucleotides read TGCAGTGCCCTCGCAGACTCTGGAAACACCATATATTTT.

This clonotype was seen ten or more times. This chain connects TRBV4-1 to TRBJ2-1; D is undetermined. The CDR3 totals 17 residues. Trimming cost V 3 bases and J 3 bases, with 18 bases left between them. The germline V gene has CDR1 MGHRA and CDR2 YSYEKL. CDR3 bases: TGCGCCAGCAGCCAGGATCCTCCCACGACCCTCTACAATGAGCAGTTCTTC. Protein product: CASSQDPPTTLYNEQFF.

A note on this clonotype: A clone one base away is much larger, so this may be a read error. The rearrangement joins TRBV7-2 to TRBJ2-4; TRBD1 might be the D (6 bases). The J call could be wrong; TRBJ2-7 is a better fit for the DNA end. The CDR3 has 13 amino acids. CDR1 and CDR2 (germline): SGHTA, FQGNSA. This CDR3 is CASGDRRLYEQYF. CDR3 coding DNA: TGTGCCAGCGGAGACAGGAGACTCTACGAGCAGTACTTC.

This clonotype was seen repeatedly, ten times or more. The chain employs TRBV12-3 or TRBV12-4 and TRBJ2-7; no clear D. The CDR3 extends over 14 amino acids. The V and J ends lost 3 bases and 0 bases respectively, with 9 bases between them. This chain's CDR3 is CASSFRLLSYEQYF. CDR3 in DNA: TGTGCCAGCAGTTTCAGGCTTCTCTCCTACGAGCAGTACTTC.

The count of this clonotype is one. The genes are TRBV6-6 and TRBJ2-3; D is possibly TRBD1 or TRBD2 (6 bases each). This CDR3 contains 15 residues. Germline V gene lookup returns CDR1 MNHNY and CDR2 SVGAGI (reference sequence). V was cut by 0 bases and J by 6 bases, with 13 bases left in between. Written as DNA, the CDR3 is TGTGCCAGCAGTTACTCGCGGGGCCAGGGGGATACGCAGTATTTT. Its protein product is CASSYSRGQGDTQYF.